Sequencing of this TCR beta chain was carried out in a study of CD8 T cells in ankylosing spondylitis. Study findings and constraints: What appeared characteristic of ankylosing spondylitis blood was a TCR beta motif of eight highly homologous variants. Relatively scarce in peripheral blood, disease-linked clones were CD8+.

The CDR3 totals 12 residues. Trimming took 5 bases from V and 3 from J, leaving 10 bases between them. Looked up from germline, CDR1 is DFQATT and CDR2 is SNEGSKA (reference sequence). On this clonotype: The antigen remains undetermined.

TCRdb re-analysed the 5' RACE reads in MiXCR, keeping a single row per CDR3 protein. Among around 770,000 distinct CDR3 sequences, roughly 20% were seen once, and the ten largest hold roughly a fifth. The V and J genes are TRBV20-1 and TRBJ1-1, with a tentative D call TRBD1 (5 bases). Source material: blood, either unsorted or a sorted T cell fraction (not recorded which). This receptor was obtained from a male donor with ankylosing spondylitis. CDR3 in amino acids: CSAESGYTEAFF. The CDR3 bases are TGCAGTGCTGAGTCAGGGTACACTGAAGCTTTCTTT.